Listed below are T cell receptor beta chains from one sample, sequenced in a study of blood T cell repertoires in COVID-19. Using immunoSEQ multiplex PCR, the repertoire was profiled, and TCRdb retains in-frame clones only, with some absent. The table records fewer than 100,000 clones, around 86% of them present only once. Material for sequencing was peripheral blood. All receptors derive from a man aged 55-75 years with acute or convalescent COVID-19. The CDR3 runs from the conserved cysteine through the conserved F or W. A D gene is named only where the DNA matches it firmly. A row's size may be missing; if present it is once, few, many or a size class.

cdr3_aa cdr3_nt v_call clone_size j_call d_call
CASSLVGRGLDGYTF TGCGCCAGCAGCTTGGTTGGCAGGGGGCTCGATGGCTACACCTTC TRBV5-1 . TRBJ1-2 TRBD1
CASSLAGPGSNQPQHF TGCGCCAGCAGCTTGGCGGGCCCGGGAAGCAATCAGCCCCAGCATTTT TRBV5-1 few TRBJ1-5 .
CATRFPGQGNEKLFF TGTGCCACTCGCTTCCCGGGACAGGGGAATGAAAAACTGTTTTTT TRBV2 . TRBJ1-4 TRBD1
CASQGNDNSPLHF TGTGCCAGTCAGGGTAACGATAATTCACCCCTCCACTTT TRBV6-5 once TRBJ1-6 .
CASSDSASGDTDTQYF TGTGCCAGCAGTGACTCGGCTAGCGGGGACACAGATACGCAGTATTTT TRBV6-4 . TRBJ2-3 TRBD2
CASSPRQGLYEQYF TGTGCCAGCAGCCCCCGACAGGGTTTGTACGAGCAGTACTTC TRBV7-9 . TRBJ2-7 TRBD1
CASEPSGAQNTEAFF TGTGCTAGTGAGCCGAGCGGGGCCCAGAACACTGAAGCTTTCTTT TRBV12-5 . TRBJ1-1 .
CASSPWGENEQFF TGCGCCAGCAGCCCCTGGGGGGAGAATGAGCAGTTCTTC TRBV5-1 . TRBJ2-1 .
CASKTGATDTQYF TGTGCCAGTAAGACAGGGGCCACAGATACGCAGTATTTT TRBV2 . TRBJ2-3 TRBD1
CASSRLRDRDQPQHF TGCGCCAGCAGCCGCCTCCGGGACAGGGACCAGCCCCAGCATTTT TRBV4-1 few TRBJ1-5 TRBD1
CATSDTELIAGAGDTQYF TGTGCCACCAGTGACACCGAATTAATAGCGGGAGCGGGGGATACGCAGTATTTT TRBV24-1 . TRBJ2-3 TRBD2
CASSLVAGAADTQYF TGTGCCAGCAGCTTGGTAGCGGGGGCTGCAGATACGCAGTATTTT TRBV5-5 . TRBJ2-3 TRBD2
CASSDLSSNTGELFF TGTGCCAGCAGTGACCTGTCCTCGAACACCGGGGAGCTGTTTTTT TRBV6-1 . TRBJ2-2 .
CASSLEASQETQYF TGTGCCAGCAGCTTGGAGGCAAGTCAAGAGACCCAGTACTTC TRBV7-9 few TRBJ2-5 .
CAWSVLWDRGRYRGSSGANVLTF TGTGCCTGGAGTGTACTATGGGACAGGGGAAGGTATAGGGGGAGCTCTGGGGCCAACGTCCTGACTTTC TRBV30 . TRBJ2-6 TRBD1
CAWSVLRGRGNEQFF TGTGCCTGGAGTGTACTCAGGGGGCGGGGGAATGAGCAGTTCTTC TRBV30 once TRBJ2-1 .
CASRTSGRRYNEQFF TGCGCCAGCAGAACTAGCGGGAGACGCTACAATGAGCAGTTCTTC TRBV5-1 . TRBJ2-1 TRBD2
CASSLGLGRYEQYF TGCGCCAGCAGCTTGGGACTAGGAAGATACGAGCAGTACTTC TRBV5-1 . TRBJ2-7 .
CASSQDLFVGGAFF TGCGCCAGCAGCCAAGATCTTTTTGTAGGGGGAGCTTTCTTT TRBV4-3 once TRBJ1-1 .
CATSRAGGAGVQPQHF TGTGCCACCAGCAGGGCAGGGGGCGCGGGAGTTCAGCCCCAGCATTTT TRBV15 . TRBJ1-5 TRBD1
CASRADNYGYTF TGTGCCAGCAGGGCTGATAACTATGGCTACACCTTC TRBV2 . TRBJ1-2 .
CASSPTGNQPQHF TGTGCCAGCAGTCCCACAGGGAATCAGCCCCAGCATTTT TRBV6-4 . TRBJ1-5 .
CASQHRTNTGELFF TGCGCCAGTCAACACAGGACCAACACCGGGGAGCTGTTTTTT TRBV5-1 once TRBJ2-2 .
CSVARVDEQFF TGCAGCGTTGCCAGGGTCGATGAGCAGTTCTTC TRBV29-1 . TRBJ2-1 .
CAWSPGPQGTQYF TGTGCCTGGAGTCCAGGCCCCCAGGGGACGCAGTATTTT TRBV30 . TRBJ2-3 .
CASSLGLAVGELFF TGCGCCAGCAGCTTGGGGCTAGCGGTCGGGGAGCTGTTTTTT TRBV5-1 once TRBJ2-2 TRBD2
CASSYSEGEQYF TGTGCCAGCAGTTACTCGGAGGGCGAGCAGTACTTC TRBV6-2/TRBV6-3 . TRBJ2-7 .
CATSVGGQGVNYEQYF TGTGCCACCAGCGTAGGAGGGCAGGGGGTTAACTACGAGCAGTACTTC TRBV15 . TRBJ2-7 .
CASSPGASYEQYF TGTGCCAGCTCACCAGGGGCCAGCTACGAGCAGTACTTC TRBV18 . TRBJ2-7 .
CASSVTGLAGETQYF TGTGCCAGCAGCGTCACGGGACTAGCGGGAGAGACCCAGTACTTC TRBV7-3 few TRBJ2-5 TRBD2
CASSSGGASLPRREQFF TGTGCCAGCAGTTCCGGGGGGGCGTCCCTGCCCCGGCGTGAGCAGTTCTTC TRBV7-8 . TRBJ2-1 TRBD2
CASSQVLAGGPGEETQYF TGTGCCAGCAGCCAAGTGTTAGCGGGGGGGCCTGGGGAAGAGACCCAGTACTTC TRBV3-1/TRBV3-2 . TRBJ2-5 TRBD2